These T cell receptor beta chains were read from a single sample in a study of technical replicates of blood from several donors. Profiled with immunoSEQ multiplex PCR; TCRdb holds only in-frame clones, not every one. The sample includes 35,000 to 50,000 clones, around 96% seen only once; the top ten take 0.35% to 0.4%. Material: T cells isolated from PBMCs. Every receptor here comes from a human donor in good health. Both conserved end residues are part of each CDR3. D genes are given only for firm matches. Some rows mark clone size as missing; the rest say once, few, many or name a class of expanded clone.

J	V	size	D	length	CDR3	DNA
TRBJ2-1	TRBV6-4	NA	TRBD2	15	CASSDSSGSYNEQFF	TGTGCCAGCAGTGACTCTAGCGGGAGCTACAATGAGCAGTTCTTC
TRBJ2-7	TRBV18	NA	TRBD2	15	CASSPGTSGIYEQYF	TGTGCCAGCTCACCCGGGACTAGCGGGATCTACGAGCAGTACTTC
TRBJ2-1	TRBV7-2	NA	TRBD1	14	CASSQDREVHEQFF	TGTGCCAGCAGCCAGGACAGGGAGGTCCATGAGCAGTTCTTC
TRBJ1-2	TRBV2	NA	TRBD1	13	CASSETGGYGYTF	TGTGCCAGCAGTGAGACAGGGGGCTATGGCTACACCTTC
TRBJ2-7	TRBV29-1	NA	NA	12	CSVRGTSMEQYF	TGCAGCGTTCGGGGGACCAGCATGGAGCAGTACTTC
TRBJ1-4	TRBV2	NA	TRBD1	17	CASKFPGQGGPNEKLFF	TGTGCCAGCAAATTTCCGGGACAGGGGGGACCTAATGAAAAACTGTTTTTT
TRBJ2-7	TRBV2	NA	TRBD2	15	CASTAELAGGYEQYF	TGTGCCAGCACGGCCGAACTAGCGGGAGGTTACGAGCAGTACTTC
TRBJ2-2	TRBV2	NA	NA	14	CASSDRVNTGELFF	TGTGCCAGCAGTGACAGGGTTAACACCGGGGAGCTGTTTTTT
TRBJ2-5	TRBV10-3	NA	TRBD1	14	CAISDGTGQETQYF	TGTGCCATCAGCGATGGGACAGGGCAAGAGACCCAGTACTTC
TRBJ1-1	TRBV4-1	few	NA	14	CASSQGQGYTEAFF	TGCGCCAGCAGCCAAGGGCAGGGCTACACTGAAGCTTTCTTT
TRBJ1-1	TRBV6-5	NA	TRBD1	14	CASSLQGEYTEAFF	TGTGCCAGCAGTCTACAGGGGGAATACACTGAAGCTTTCTTT
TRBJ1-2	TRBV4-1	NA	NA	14	CASSQERINYGYTF	TGCGCCAGCAGCCAAGAGCGAATTAACTATGGCTACACCTTC
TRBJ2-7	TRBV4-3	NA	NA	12	CASSQVRGEQYF	TGCGCCAGCAGCCAAGTCAGGGGCGAGCAGTACTTC
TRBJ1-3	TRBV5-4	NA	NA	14	CASSLGGSGNTIYF	TGTGCCAGCAGCTTAGGGGGCTCTGGAAACACCATATATTTT
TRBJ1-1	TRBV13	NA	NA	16	CASSLDPGTMNTEAFF	TGTGCCAGCAGCTTAGATCCGGGTACGATGAACACTGAAGCTTTCTTT
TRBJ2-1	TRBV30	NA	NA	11	CAWSEPNEQFF	TGTGCCTGGAGTGAGCCTAATGAGCAGTTCTTC
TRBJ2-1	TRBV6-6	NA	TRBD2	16	CASRLAGWSSYNEQFF	TGTGCCAGCAGGCTAGCGGGATGGAGCTCCTACAATGAGCAGTTCTTC
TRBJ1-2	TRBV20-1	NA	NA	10	CSAGSGGYTF	TGCAGTGCTGGGTCGGGAGGCTACACCTTC
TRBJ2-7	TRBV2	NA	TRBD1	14	CASARDRGPYEQYF	TGTGCCAGCGCGCGGGACAGGGGACCCTACGAGCAGTACTTC
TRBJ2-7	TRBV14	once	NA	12	CASSQSTYEQYF	TGTGCCAGCAGCCAGTCTACCTACGAGCAGTACTTC
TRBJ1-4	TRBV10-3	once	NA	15	CAISAMGEANEKLFF	TGTGCCATCAGTGCAATGGGAGAAGCTAATGAAAAACTGTTTTTT
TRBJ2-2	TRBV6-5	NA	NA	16	CASSYSWGGRPGELFF	TGTGCCAGCAGTTACTCGTGGGGGGGGCGCCCCGGGGAGCTGTTTTTT
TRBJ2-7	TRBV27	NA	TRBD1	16	CASSSHPSGQSYEQYF	TGTGCCAGCAGTTCGCACCCCTCGGGACAGAGCTACGAGCAGTACTTC
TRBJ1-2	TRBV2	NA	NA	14	CASSVSRGEDGYTF	TGTGCCAGCAGTGTCTCTCGGGGAGAGGATGGCTACACCTTC